One and the same sample provided the 25 T cell receptor beta chains below, sequenced in a study of human T cells and chemical hapten exposure. TCRdb used MiXCR to reprocess the RACE reads, holding one entry per CDR3 protein. The sample includes 270,000 or so distinct CDR3 sequences, 7.5% to 8% of them seen just once. Indicated time point: pre-sensitization, week 0. Treatment specified: therapeutic diphenylcyclopropenone sensitization with weekly scalp DPC. The input for sequencing was whole blood, taken in connection with sensitization to the hapten diphenylcyclopropenone (DPC). These receptors all stem from a man aged 18 to 35 with alopecia areata. Some clones in this sample may be carry-over from other donors' samples.

This rearrangement joins TRBV7-9 to TRBJ2-5, with TRBD2 matching over 13 bases. Germline CDR1 is SEHNR and CDR2 is FQNEAQ (reference sequence). This CDR3 comprises 16 residues. The ends lost 5 bases at V and 3 bases at J; junction bases unmatched: 6. CDR3 coding DNA: TGTGCCAGCAGCCCGGGACTAGCGGGGTCTAAAGAGACCCAGTACTTC. Translating gives CASSPGLAGSKETQYF.

This clonotype has more than one count but fewer than ten. The chain is built from TRBV10-3 and TRBJ1-1; TRBD1 matches 10 bases. This CDR3 spans 14 amino acids. The germline CDR1 and CDR2 sequences are ENHRY and SYGVKD. The V and J ends lost 2 bases and 9 bases, in that order; junction bases with no gene match: 6. The CDR3 is CAISEEDRGRKAFF. CDR3 bases: TGTGCCATCAGTGAGGAAGACAGGGGGCGAAAAGCTTTCTTT.

V is TRBV20-1 and J is TRBJ1-1; tentative D call: TRBD1 (5 bases). The CDR3 consists of 14 residues. The V gene's germline CDR1 is DFQATT and CDR2 SNEGSKA (reference sequence). Trimming cost V 6 bases and J 0 bases, with 14 bases left between them. The CDR3 nucleotides are TGCAGTGCCGACAGTTTTATCTTGAACACTGAAGCTTTCTTT. Amino acid sequence: CSADSFILNTEAFF.

This sequence joins TRBV4-1 and TRBJ2-6; D remains unclear. This CDR3 has 15 residues. Trimming left V 4 bases short and J 0 bases short, with 7 bases between. Per the germline V gene, CDR1 is MGHRA and CDR2 is YSYEKL. The CDR3 sequence: CASSLWASGANVLTF. In nucleotides, the CDR3 is TGCGCCAGCAGCCTCTGGGCCTCTGGGGCCAACGTCCTGACTTTC.

This clonotype was picked up many times. V gene TRBV7-9 combines with J gene TRBJ2-2; D perhaps matches TRBD2 (6 bases). Looked up from germline, CDR1 is SEHNR and CDR2 is FQNEAQ (reference sequence). The CDR3 runs 12 residues. With 5 bases removed from V and 14 bases from J, the gap between germline ends came to 15 bases. The CDR3 DNA follows: TGTGCCAGCAGCCCCCCGGGACTCAAACTGTTTTTT. This gives the protein CASSPPGLKLFF.

This clonotype was seen repeatedly, ten times or more. This chain links TRBV9 with TRBJ2-3; 8 bases are shared with TRBD2. V shed 0 bases and J 0 bases; nucleotides not matched to a gene: 3. Germline V gene data show CDR1 as SGDLS and CDR2 as YYNGEE. The CDR3 consists of 16 residues. The CDR3 here is CASSVELAGSTDTQYF. CDR3 nucleotides: TGTGCCAGCAGCGTAGAATTAGCGGGGAGCACAGATACGCAGTATTTT.

V gene TRBV7-3 combines with J gene TRBJ1-2; 11 bases fit TRBD1. The J segment lost 7 bases and the V segment lost 5 bases, leaving 9 bases of the junction unmatched. The length of the CDR3 is 15 residues. Germline-derived CDR1 and CDR2 are SGHTA and FQGTGA. DNA of the CDR3: TGTGCCAGCAGCATAGACGGACAGGGGGCAGTTGGCTACACCTTC. Its translation is CASSIDGQGAVGYTF. Using reference TRBV7-3 and TRBJ1-2 for the parts outside the CDR3, the full variable domain is GAGVSQTPSNKVTEKGKYVELRCDPISGHTALYWYRQSLGQGPEFLIYFQGTGAADDSGLPNDRFFAVRPEGSVSTLKIQRTERGDSAVYLCASSIDGQGAVGYTFGSGTRLTVV.

The CDR3 sequence is CASRDRATEAFF. The CDR3 DNA sequence: TGTGCCAGCAGGGACAGGGCCACTGAAGCTTTCTTT. V usage is TRBV6-1 and J usage is TRBJ1-1; 8 positions agree with TRBD1. Germline V gene lookup returns CDR1 MNHNS and CDR2 SASEGT. The CDR3 spans 12 residues. V was clipped by 6 bases and J by 4 bases; unmatched bases: 1.

This clonotype has just a few counts. The chain combines TRBV5-1 with TRBJ2-5; D is possibly TRBD2 (5 bases). The CDR3 covers 14 residues. The germline V and J ends were trimmed by 0 bases and 5 bases, with 11 bases remaining between them. Germline-derived CDR1 and CDR2 are SGHRS and YFSETQ. CDR3 nucleotide sequence: TGCGCCAGCAGCTTGGGACTATCGATGGAGACCCAGTACTTC. Its translation: CASSLGLSMETQYF.

The chain couples TRBV2 to TRBJ1-3; D unresolved. In germline, CDR1 is SNHLY, CDR2 FYNNEI. The CDR3 spans 17 residues. V dropped 1 base and J dropped 0 bases, with 13 bases sitting between them. CDR3 loop: CASSEGHVGGSGNTIYF. In DNA form, the CDR3 reads TGTGCCAGCAGTGAAGGTCACGTGGGCGGCTCTGGAAACACCATATATTTT. Full variable domain (missing parts from reference TRBV2 and TRBJ1-3): EPEVTQTPSHQVTQMGQEVILRCVPISNHLYFYWYRQILGQKVEFLVSFYNNEISEKSEIFDDQFSVERPDGSNFTLKIRSTKLEDSAMYFCASSEGHVGGSGNTIYFGEGSWLTVV.

As concerns this clonotype: At one end the junction does not follow the germline gene, possibly because of a read error. The chain is built from TRBV10-3 and TRBJ2-3; 9 nucleotides align to TRBD1. Germline lookup yields CDR1 ENHRY and CDR2 SYGVKD. The CDR3 covers 14 residues. CDR3 coding DNA: TGTGTCATCAGGCCGGACAGGGGACAGGGTACGCAGTATTTT. Protein: CVIRPDRGQGTQYF.

This clonotype appeared a few times. The rearrangement joins TRBV4-1 to TRBJ1-2, with D unresolved. Deletions cut 6 bases from V and 3 bases from J, with 26 bases between. This CDR3 region has 18 residues. From germline, CDR1 is MGHRA and CDR2 YSYEKL. The CDR3: CASRLKEEEAARDYGYTF. The CDR3 coding sequence is TGCGCCAGCAGGCTCAAAGAAGAAGAAGCAGCCCGAGACTATGGCTACACCTTC.

Many counts were recorded for this clonotype. The rearrangement uses TRBV7-3 and TRBJ2-2, with 7 bases aligning to TRBD1. J gave up 4 bases and V 3 bases, and 2 bases lay outside the gene matches. There are 14 residues in the CDR3. Germline CDR1 is SGHTA and CDR2 is FQGTGA. As DNA, the CDR3 is TGTGCCAGCAGCTTTGACAGGGTCACCGGGGAGCTGTTTTTT. This translates into CASSFDRVTGELFF.

In this sample, this clonotype turned up a few times. For the CDR3, the DNA is TGTGCCAGCAGCTTAGGGGCAGCCACAGATACGCAGTATTTT. This translates into CASSLGAATDTQYF. V is TRBV7-3 and J is TRBJ2-3; tentative D call: TRBD1 (5 bases). V lost 2 bases and J 2 bases, leaving 8 bases between the germline ends. The CDR3 runs 14 residues. From germline, CDR1 is SGHTA and CDR2 FQGTGA. The variable domain in full, with the rest retrieved from reference TRBV7-3 and TRBJ2-3, is GAGVSQTPSNKVTEKGKYVELRCDPISGHTALYWYRQSLGQGPEFLIYFQGTGAADDSGLPNDRFFAVRPEGSVSTLKIQRTERGDSAVYLCASSLGAATDTQYFGPGTRLTVL.

V gene TRBV20-1 combines with J gene TRBJ1-1, with D possibly being TRBD1 (5 bases). The V gene's germline CDR1 is DFQATT and CDR2 SNEGSKA (reference sequence). The length of the CDR3 is 13 residues. Trimming pared 3 bases from V and 2 bases from J, leaving 10 bases between. This CDR3 is CSASFQGNTEAFF. For the CDR3, the DNA is TGCAGTGCTAGTTTCCAGGGAAACACTGAAGCTTTCTTT.

Turning to this clonotype: At one boundary the junction diverges from the germline segment, which might be a read error. The chain couples TRBV5-6 to TRBJ1-1, with D unclear. The CDR3 has 14 residues. Germline V gene lookup returns CDR1 SGHDT and CDR2 YYEEEE. The CDR3 is CASSPVSPWTEGFF. Here the CDR3 DNA reads TGTGCCAGCAGCCCGGTTTCCCCGTGGACTGAAGGTTTCTTT.

This clonotype occurred many times. CDR3 sequence (DNA): TGTGCCAGCAGCCGACTATCGGGGGGCACGGACAATGAGCAGTTCTTC. This codes for CASSRLSGGTDNEQFF. The V call is TRBV12-3 or TRBV12-4, the J call TRBJ2-1, with a weak D call TRBD2 (7 bases). Trimming pared 6 bases from V and 5 bases from J, leaving 20 bases between. The CDR3 loop spans 16 amino acids.

This clonotype was detected ten times or more. The chain couples TRBV4-1 to TRBJ1-1; D is ambiguous. V lost 0 bases, J lost 1 base, and 21 bases lay in between. Germline V gene data show CDR1 as MGHRA and CDR2 as YSYEKL. The CDR3 has 19 amino acids. Here the CDR3 reads CASSQESLISGSRNTEAFF. The CDR3 DNA reads as TGCGCCAGCAGCCAAGAATCCCTCATCAGTGGATCTAGGAACACTGAAGCTTTCTTT.

This clonotype has only one observation. This rearrangement joins TRBV28 to TRBJ2-3; D is perhaps TRBD1 or TRBD2 (7 bases each). From germline, CDR1 is MDHEN and CDR2 SYDVKM. Trimming shortened V by 6 bases and J by 0 bases, and 13 bases separated the two germline ends. The CDR3 length is 15 residues. CDR3 bases: TGTGCCAGCAGGGGAGCGGGACAGAGCACAGATACGCAGTATTTT. Amino acid sequence: CASRGAGQSTDTQYF.

A note on this clonotype: An end of the junction does not agree with germline; a read error may underlie this. The rearrangement links TRBV20-1 to TRBJ1-1, with TRBD1 identical over 7 bases. Germline V gives CDR1 DFQATT, CDR2 SNEGSKA (reference sequence). This CDR3 is built from 14 residues. The CDR3 protein is CSAGDPNRGPEAFF. CDR3 coding DNA: TGCAGTGCTGGAGACCCCAACAGGGGCCCTGAAGCTTTCTTT.

This clonotype was found a few times. The V and J genes are TRBV7-2 and TRBJ2-1; D is perhaps TRBD1 (6 bases). The CDR3 runs 17 residues. V lost 1 base and J lost 6, with 19 bases in between. From germline, CDR1 is SGHTA and CDR2 FQGNSA. The CDR3 coding sequence is TGTGCCAGCAGCTTAGACACAGGGATGGGATTCGGCAATGAGCAGTTCTTC. This encodes CASSLDTGMGFGNEQFF.

The chain has TRBV3-1 and TRBJ1-1; D remains ambiguous. This CDR3 has 16 residues. Germline V gene sequence: CDR1 LGHDT, CDR2 YNNKEL (reference sequence). Trimming left V 5 bases short and J 2 bases short, with 18 bases between. The CDR3 protein is CASSATLEISNTEAFF. The CDR3 coding sequence is TGTGCCAGCAGCGCCACATTGGAGATTTCTAACACTGAAGCTTTCTTT.

Regarding this clonotype: Being one base from a much bigger clone, this may be a read error. The CDR3 protein is CASSMTGGNQPQHF. CDR3 DNA sequence: TGTGCCAGCAGTATGACAGGGGGCAATCAGCCCCAGCATTTT. The chain couples TRBV6-5 to TRBJ1-5, with 8 bases that match TRBD1. The CDR3 loop spans 14 amino acids. With 5 bases clipped from V and 2 bases from J, the junction kept 2 bases outside the gene matches. Germline-derived CDR1 and CDR2 are MNHEY and SVGAGI.

The V gene is TRBV4-3, the J gene TRBJ1-2; 8 nucleotides match TRBD1. CDR3 size: 15 residues. Germline loops: CDR1 LGHNA, CDR2 YSLEER. Losses at the gene ends were 2 bases for V and 6 bases for J; bases not matched to a gene: 8. CDR3 in amino acids: CASSQSGGKSHGYTF. CDR3 nucleotide sequence: TGCGCCAGCAGCCAATCAGGGGGCAAATCCCATGGCTACACCTTC.

This clonotype showed up just a few times. The chain couples TRBV7-9 to TRBJ2-5; either TRBD1 or TRBD2 may supply D (5 bases each). Germline lookup yields CDR1 SEHNR and CDR2 FQNEAQ (reference sequence). V lost 4 bases and J lost 4, with 19 bases in between. This CDR3 is built from 16 residues. The CDR3: CASSSLFSGLPETQYF. In nucleotides, the CDR3 is TGTGCCAGCAGCTCCCTTTTTTCGGGGCTCCCAGAGACCCAGTACTTC.